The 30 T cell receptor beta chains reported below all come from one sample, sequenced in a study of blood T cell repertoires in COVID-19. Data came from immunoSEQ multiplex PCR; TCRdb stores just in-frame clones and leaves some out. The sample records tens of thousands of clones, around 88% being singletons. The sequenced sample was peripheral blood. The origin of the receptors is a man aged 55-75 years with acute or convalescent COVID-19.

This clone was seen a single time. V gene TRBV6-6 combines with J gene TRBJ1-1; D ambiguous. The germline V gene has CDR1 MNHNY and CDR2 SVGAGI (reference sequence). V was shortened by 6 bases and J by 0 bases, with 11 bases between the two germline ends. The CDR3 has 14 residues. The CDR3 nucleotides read TGTGCCAGCAGCCTATTATCCATGAACACTGAAGCTTTCTTT. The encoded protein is CASSLLSMNTEAFF.

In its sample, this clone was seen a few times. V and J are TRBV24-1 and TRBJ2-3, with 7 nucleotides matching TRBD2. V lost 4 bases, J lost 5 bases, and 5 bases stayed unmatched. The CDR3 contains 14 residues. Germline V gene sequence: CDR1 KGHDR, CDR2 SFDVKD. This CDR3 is CATSEGGTGDTQYF. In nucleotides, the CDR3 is TGTGCCACCAGTGAGGGAGGGACCGGAGATACGCAGTATTTT.

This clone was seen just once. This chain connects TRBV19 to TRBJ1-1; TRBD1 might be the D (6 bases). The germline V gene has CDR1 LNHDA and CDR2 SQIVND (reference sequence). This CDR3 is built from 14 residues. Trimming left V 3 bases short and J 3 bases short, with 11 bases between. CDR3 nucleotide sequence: TGTGCCAGTAGTATCTTAGGGGGTCACACTGAAGCTTTCTTT. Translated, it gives CASSILGGHTEAFF.

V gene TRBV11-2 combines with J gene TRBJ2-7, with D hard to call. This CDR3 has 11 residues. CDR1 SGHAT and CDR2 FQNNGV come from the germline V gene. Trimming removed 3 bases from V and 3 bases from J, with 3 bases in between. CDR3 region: CASSFLYEQYF. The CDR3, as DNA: TGTGCCAGCAGCTTTCTCTACGAGCAGTACTTC.

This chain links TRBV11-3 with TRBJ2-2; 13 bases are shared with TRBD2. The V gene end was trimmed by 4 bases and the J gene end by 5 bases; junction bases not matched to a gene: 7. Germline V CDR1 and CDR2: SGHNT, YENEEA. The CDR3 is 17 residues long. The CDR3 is CASSSTGTSGVTGELFF. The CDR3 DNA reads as TGTGCCAGCAGCTCTACCGGGACTAGCGGGGTTACCGGGGAGCTGTTTTTT.

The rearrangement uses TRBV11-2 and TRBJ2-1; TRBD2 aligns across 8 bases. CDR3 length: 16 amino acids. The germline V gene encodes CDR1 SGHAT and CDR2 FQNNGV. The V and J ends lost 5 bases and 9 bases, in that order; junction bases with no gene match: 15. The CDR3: CASSPLGLEGIGEQFF. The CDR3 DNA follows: TGTGCCAGCAGCCCCCTGGGACTAGAGGGGATCGGTGAGCAGTTCTTC.

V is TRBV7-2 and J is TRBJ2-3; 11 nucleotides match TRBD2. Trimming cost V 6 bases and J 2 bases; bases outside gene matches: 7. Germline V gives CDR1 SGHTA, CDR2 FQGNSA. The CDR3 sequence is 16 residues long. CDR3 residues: CASRIQLAGATDTQYF. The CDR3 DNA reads TGTGCCAGCAGGATCCAACTAGCGGGGGCCACAGATACGCAGTATTTT.

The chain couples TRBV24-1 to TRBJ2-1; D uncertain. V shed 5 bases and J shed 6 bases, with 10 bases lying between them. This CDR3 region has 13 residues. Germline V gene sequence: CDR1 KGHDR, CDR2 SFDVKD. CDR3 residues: CATSGGGSNEQFF. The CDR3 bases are TGTGCCACCAGTGGCGGCGGAAGCAATGAGCAGTTCTTC.

CDR3 DNA sequence: TGTGCCAGCAGTGAAGCCAGCGGGATTGGCGAGCAGTACTTC. It is translated as CASSEASGIGEQYF. The chain recombines TRBV2 with TRBJ2-7; TRBD2 aligns across 7 bases. Germline CDR1 SNHLY, CDR2 FYNNEI. The CDR3 runs 14 residues. With 0 bases clipped from V and 6 bases from J, the junction kept 5 bases outside the gene matches.

The CDR3 coding sequence is TGTGCCATCAGTGAGAGTCAGGGGACCTACAATGAGCAGTTCTTC. Translating it yields CAISESQGTYNEQFF. The V gene is TRBV10-3, the J gene TRBJ2-1; D may be TRBD1 (6 bases). This CDR3 region has 15 residues. V lost 2 bases, J lost 2 bases, and 10 bases lay in between. CDR1 ENHRY and CDR2 SYGVKD come from the germline V gene.

CDR3 nucleotides: TGCAGCGTTGATAGGGGACAGGGGGGCCATGGCTACACCTTC. Translation gives CSVDRGQGGHGYTF. This chain connects TRBV29-1 to TRBJ1-2; the match to TRBD1 covers 11 bases. Germline V gene sequence: CDR1 SQVTM, CDR2 ANQGSEA. CDR3 length equals 14 residues. J gave up 6 bases and V 3 bases, and 6 bases lay outside the gene matches.

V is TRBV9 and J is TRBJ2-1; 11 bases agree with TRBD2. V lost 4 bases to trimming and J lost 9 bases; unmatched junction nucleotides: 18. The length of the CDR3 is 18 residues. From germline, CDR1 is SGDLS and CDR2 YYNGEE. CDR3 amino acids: CASSTNQLTSGKSGEQFF. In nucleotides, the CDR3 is TGTGCCAGCAGCACGAACCAGTTGACTAGCGGGAAATCGGGTGAGCAGTTCTTC.

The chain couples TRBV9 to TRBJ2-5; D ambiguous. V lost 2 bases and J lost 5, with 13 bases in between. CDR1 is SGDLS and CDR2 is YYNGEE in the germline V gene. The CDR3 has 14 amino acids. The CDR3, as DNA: TGTGCCAGCAGCGTCTCATGGGCAAAGGAGACCCAGTACTTC. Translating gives CASSVSWAKETQYF.

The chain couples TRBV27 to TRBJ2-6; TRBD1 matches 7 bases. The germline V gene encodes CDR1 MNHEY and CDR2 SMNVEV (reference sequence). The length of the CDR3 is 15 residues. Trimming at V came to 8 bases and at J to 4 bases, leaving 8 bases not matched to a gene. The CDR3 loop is CASRQGSLGANVLTF. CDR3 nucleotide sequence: TGTGCCAGCCGACAGGGTTCTCTGGGGGCCAACGTCCTGACTTTC.

DNA of the CDR3: TGTGCCTGGGGGACAGGCGAGGGGCCCCAGCATTTT. This sequence encodes CAWGTGEGPQHF. The V call is TRBV30, the J call TRBJ1-5; 8 bases fit TRBD1. The CDR3 contains 12 residues. CDR1 and CDR2 (germline): GTSNPN, SVGIG (reference sequence). V trimming: 5 bases; J trimming: 9 bases; junction bases outside the gene matches: 6.

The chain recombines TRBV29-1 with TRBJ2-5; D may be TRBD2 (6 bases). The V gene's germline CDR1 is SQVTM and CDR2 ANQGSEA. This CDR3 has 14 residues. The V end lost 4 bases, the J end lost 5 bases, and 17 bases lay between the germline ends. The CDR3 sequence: CSVAASDRGETQYF. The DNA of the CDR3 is TGCAGCGTTGCCGCTAGCGACCGTGGGGAGACCCAGTACTTC.

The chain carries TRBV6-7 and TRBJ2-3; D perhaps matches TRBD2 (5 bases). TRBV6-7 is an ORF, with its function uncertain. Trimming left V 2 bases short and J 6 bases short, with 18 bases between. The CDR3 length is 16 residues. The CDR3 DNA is TGTGCCAGCAGTTACCTTCAATTTTTAGAGGGTGATACGCAGTATTTT. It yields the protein CASSYLQFLEGDTQYF.

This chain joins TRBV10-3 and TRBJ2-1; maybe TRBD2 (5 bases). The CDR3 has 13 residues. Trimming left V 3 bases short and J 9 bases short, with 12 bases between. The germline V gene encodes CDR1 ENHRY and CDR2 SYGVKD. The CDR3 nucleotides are TGTGCCATCAGTGATTCGGCGGCGGGTGAGCAGTTCTTC. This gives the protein CAISDSAAGEQFF.

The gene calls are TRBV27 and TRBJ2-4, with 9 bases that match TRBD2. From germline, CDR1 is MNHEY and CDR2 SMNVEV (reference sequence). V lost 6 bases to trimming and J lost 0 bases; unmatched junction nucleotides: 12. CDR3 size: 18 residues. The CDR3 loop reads CASRGLAKTRLAKNIQYF. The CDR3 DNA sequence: TGTGCCAGCAGGGGACTAGCCAAAACCAGATTAGCCAAAAACATTCAGTACTTC.

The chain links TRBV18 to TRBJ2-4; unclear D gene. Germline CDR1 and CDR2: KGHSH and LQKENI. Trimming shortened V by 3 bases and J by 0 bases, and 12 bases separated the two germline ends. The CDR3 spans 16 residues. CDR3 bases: TGTGCCAGCTCACCCCCGGGTTCACTAGCCAAAAACATTCAGTACTTC. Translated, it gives CASSPPGSLAKNIQYF.

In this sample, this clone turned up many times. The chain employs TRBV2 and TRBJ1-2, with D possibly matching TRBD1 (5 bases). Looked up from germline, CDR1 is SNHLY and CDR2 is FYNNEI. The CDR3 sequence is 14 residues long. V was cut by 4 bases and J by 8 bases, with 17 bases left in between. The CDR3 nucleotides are TGTGCCAGCAGTGGAGACAGCCGGGTAAACGGCTACACCTTC. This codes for CASSGDSRVNGYTF. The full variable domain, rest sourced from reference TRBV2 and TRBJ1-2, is EPEVTQTPSHQVTQMGQEVILRCVPISNHLYFYWYRQILGQKVEFLVSFYNNEISEKSEIFDDQFSVERPDGSNFTLKIRSTKLEDSAMYFCASSGDSRVNGYTFGSGTRLTVV.

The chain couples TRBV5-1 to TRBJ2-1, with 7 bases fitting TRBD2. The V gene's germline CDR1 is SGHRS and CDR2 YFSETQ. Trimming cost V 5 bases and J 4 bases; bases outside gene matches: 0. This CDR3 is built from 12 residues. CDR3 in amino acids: CASRGGYNEQFF. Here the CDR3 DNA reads TGCGCCAGCAGGGGGGGGTACAATGAGCAGTTCTTC. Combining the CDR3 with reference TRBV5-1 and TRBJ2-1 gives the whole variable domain KAGVTQTPRYLIKTRGQQVTLSCSPISGHRSVSWYQQTPGQGLQFLFEYFSETQRNKGNFPGRFSGRQFSNSRSEMNVSTLELGDSALYLCASRGGYNEQFFGPGTRLTVL.

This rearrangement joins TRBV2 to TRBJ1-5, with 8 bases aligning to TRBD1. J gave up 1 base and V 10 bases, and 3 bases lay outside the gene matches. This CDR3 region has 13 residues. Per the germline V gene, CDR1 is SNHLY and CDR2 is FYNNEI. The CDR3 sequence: CATRQGSNQPQHF. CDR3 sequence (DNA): TGTGCCACCCGACAGGGGAGCAATCAGCCCCAGCATTTT.

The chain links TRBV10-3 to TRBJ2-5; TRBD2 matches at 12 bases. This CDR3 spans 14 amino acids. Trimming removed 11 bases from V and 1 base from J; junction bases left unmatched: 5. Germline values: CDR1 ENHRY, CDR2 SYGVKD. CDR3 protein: CAASSGGAQETQYF. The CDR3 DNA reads TGTGCCGCCTCTAGCGGGGGGGCCCAAGAGACCCAGTACTTC.

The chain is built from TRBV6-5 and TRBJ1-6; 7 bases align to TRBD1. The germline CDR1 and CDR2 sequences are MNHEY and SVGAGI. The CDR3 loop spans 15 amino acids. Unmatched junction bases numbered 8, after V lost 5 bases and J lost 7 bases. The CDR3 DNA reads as TGTGCCAGCAGTAACAGAGGACAGGCAAATTCACCCCTCCACTTT. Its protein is CASSNRGQANSPLHF.

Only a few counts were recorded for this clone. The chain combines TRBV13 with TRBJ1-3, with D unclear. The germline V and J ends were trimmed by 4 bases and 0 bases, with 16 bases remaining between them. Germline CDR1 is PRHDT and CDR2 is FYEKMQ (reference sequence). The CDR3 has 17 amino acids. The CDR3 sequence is CASSSRMGRSSGNTIYF. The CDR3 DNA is TGTGCCAGCAGCTCACGAATGGGTCGGAGCTCTGGAAACACCATATATTTT.

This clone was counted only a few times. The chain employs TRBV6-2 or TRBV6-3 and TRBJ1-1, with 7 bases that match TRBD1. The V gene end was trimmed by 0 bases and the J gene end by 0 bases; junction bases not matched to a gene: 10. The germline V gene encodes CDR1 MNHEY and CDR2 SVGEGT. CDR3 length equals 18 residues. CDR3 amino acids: CASSYSLSGTAVNTEAFF. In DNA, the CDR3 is TGTGCCAGCAGTTACTCTTTATCCGGGACAGCTGTGAACACTGAAGCTTTCTTT.

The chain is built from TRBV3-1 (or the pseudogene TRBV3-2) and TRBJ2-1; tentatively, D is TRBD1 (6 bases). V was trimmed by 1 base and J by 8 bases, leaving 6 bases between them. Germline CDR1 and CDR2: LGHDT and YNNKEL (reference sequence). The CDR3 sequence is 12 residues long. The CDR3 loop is CASSQGGHEQFF. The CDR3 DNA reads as TGTGCCAGCAGCCAAGGGGGGCATGAGCAGTTCTTC.

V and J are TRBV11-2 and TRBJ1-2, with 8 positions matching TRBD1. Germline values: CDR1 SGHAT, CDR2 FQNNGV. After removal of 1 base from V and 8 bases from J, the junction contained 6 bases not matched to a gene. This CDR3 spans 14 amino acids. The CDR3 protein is CASSLVRTGGGYTF. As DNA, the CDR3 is TGTGCCAGCAGCTTAGTCCGAACAGGGGGGGGCTACACCTTC.

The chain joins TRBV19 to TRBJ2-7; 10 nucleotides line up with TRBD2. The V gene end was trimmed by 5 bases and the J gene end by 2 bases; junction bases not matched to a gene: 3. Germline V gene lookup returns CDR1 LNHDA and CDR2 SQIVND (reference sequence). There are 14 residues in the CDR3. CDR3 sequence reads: CASSWTSGTYEQYF. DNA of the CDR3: TGTGCCAGTAGTTGGACTAGCGGTACCTACGAGCAGTACTTC.